The subject of this entry is one T cell receptor (beta chain). Its antigen is undetermined. When sampled, the donors appeared nominally healthy, though they likely had unrecorded immune exposures. Trimming removed 1 base from V and 0 bases from J, with 12 bases in between. The CDR3 is 16 residues long. Germline V gene sequence: CDR1 MNHNS, CDR2 SASEGT. This entry is derived from a study of cytomegalovirus exposure and HLA in healthy donors. Overall study findings and caveats: Researchers reportedly found TCR beta sequences accurately predicted most subjects' HLA-A and HLA-B alleles.

Primers included in the PCR were 60 Vbeta and 13 Jbeta primers. Profiled with immunoSEQ multiplex PCR; TCRdb holds only in-frame clones, not every one. The sample holds 95,000 to 150,000 clones, 80% to 85% seen once. Sample: PBMCs. V is TRBV6-1 and J is TRBJ2-5; D possibly corresponds to TRBD2 (6 bases). The clonotype originates from a woman between 35 and 50 years old in good health and CMV-seronegative. The CDR3 sequence: CASSEVRGKYQETQYF. CDR3 sequence (DNA): TGTGCCAGCAGTGAAGTGCGGGGAAAGTACCAAGAGACCCAGTACTTC.